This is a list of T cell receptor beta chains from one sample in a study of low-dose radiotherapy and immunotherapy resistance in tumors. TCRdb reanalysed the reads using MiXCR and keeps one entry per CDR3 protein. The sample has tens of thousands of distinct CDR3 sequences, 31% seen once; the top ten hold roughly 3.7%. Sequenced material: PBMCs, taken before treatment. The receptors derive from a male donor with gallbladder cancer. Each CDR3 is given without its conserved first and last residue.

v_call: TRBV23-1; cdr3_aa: AKPAAPSTDTQY
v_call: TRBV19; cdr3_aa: ASSSDRVLAEAF
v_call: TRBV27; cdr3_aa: ASSLRRDTDTQY
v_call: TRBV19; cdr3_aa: ASSFRDEPQH
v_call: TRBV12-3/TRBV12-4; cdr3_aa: ASRPTSSSYNSPLH
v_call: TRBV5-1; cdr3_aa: ASTDRRNTDTQY
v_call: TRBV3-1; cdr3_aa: ASSHPKAQGRYGYT
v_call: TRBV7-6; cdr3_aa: ASSSGLAVYNEQF
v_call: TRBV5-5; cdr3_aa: ASSLGLANTGELF
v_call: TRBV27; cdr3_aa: ASSITGDRGTGELF
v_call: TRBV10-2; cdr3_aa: ASKVGGGADTQY
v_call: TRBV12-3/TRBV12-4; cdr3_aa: ASSLGAAGGRKDTQY
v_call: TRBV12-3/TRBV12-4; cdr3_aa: ASRTRTSGGDTQY
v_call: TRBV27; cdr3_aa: ASSFQGRETQY
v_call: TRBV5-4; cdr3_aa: ASSFPAGASTEAF
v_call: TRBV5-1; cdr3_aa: ASSLAAKPLRSTGELF
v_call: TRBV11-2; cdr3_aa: ASSSYGQGAYQPLH
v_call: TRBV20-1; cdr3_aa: SARKGTSGNTGELF
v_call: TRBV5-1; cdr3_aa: ASSIDYNEQF
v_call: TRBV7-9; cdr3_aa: ASSFRLAGGNEKLF
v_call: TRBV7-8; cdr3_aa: ASSLAGGGYEQY
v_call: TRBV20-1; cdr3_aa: SAGFLAHTGEQY
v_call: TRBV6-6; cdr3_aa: ASSTPGLAGGSYEQY